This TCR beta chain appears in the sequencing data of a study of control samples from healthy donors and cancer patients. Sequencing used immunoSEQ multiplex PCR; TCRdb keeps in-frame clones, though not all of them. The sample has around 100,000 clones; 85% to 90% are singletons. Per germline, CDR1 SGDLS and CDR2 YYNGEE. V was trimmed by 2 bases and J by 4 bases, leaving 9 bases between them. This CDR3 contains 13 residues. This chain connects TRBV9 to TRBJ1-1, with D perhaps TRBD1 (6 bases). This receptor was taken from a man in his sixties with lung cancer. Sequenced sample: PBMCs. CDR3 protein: CASSVVDSTEAFF. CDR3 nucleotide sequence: TGTGCCAGCAGCGTGGTGGACAGCACTGAAGCTTTCTTT.